The rows below give T cell receptor beta chains drawn from one sample of a study of T-cell memory formation after mild COVID-19. TCRdb re-derived calls from the 5' RACE reads in MiXCR, one entry per CDR3 protein. The sample consists of roughly 150,000 distinct CDR3 sequences, roughly 15% of them appearing once. The sample was PBMCs or a T cell subset sorted from them (not recorded which). The source of these receptors is an adult woman who had mild COVID-19 (a few samples of this study predate the infection). Cell type and time point are not known. Both conserved end residues are part of each CDR3. A D gene is named only where the DNA matches it firmly. Clone size, where shown, is once, few, many, or a class for clones that have expanded.

TRBJ2-7 TRBD1 . TRBV20-1 TGCAGTGCTTCCCCGGGACAGGGTTGGTCCTACGAGCAGTACTTC CSASPGQGWSYEQYF
TRBJ1-1 . few TRBV7-2 TGTGCCAGCAGCTACCCCGGGACCCAAAGGACTGAAGCTTTCTTT CASSYPGTQRTEAFF
TRBJ2-5 . . TRBV6-5 TGTGCCAGCAGCCCCATGGGGCAGGGGTGGGAGACCCAGTACTTC CASSPMGQGWETQYF
TRBJ2-1 . few TRBV20-1 TGCAGTGCTAGAGAAGGGGGGACTCCTTTTCGGTTCTTC CSAREGGTPFRFF
TRBJ2-3 . . TRBV9 TGTGCCAGCAGCTCCGAAGACTTCAGAGGAAGCACAGATACGCAGTATTTT CASSSEDFRGSTDTQYF
TRBJ1-2 . . TRBV2 TGTGCCAGCAGTAGACAGGCGTTACTAGCTAACTATGGCTACACCTTC CASSRQALLANYGYTF
TRBJ2-5 TRBD2 few TRBV20-1 TGCAGTGGTAGGGCATATCTAGCGGGGGAAGAGACCCAGTACTTC CSGRAYLAGEETQYF
TRBJ2-1 . . TRBV24-1 TGTGCCACCTCGCTCGGGGGCACTAGCTCCTACAATGAGCAGTTCTTC CATSLGGTSSYNEQFF
TRBJ2-1 TRBD1 . TRBV12-5 TGTGCTAGTGGCTCTACCGGGACAGGGATCAATGAGCAGTTCTTC CASGSTGTGINEQFF
TRBJ2-5 TRBD2 . TRBV20-1 TGCAGTGCAAAGCGGGGGTACTCACAAGAGACCCAGTACTTC CSAKRGYSQETQYF
TRBJ2-7 TRBD1 few TRBV24-1 TGTGCCACCTTCGGGACAGAGTTCCACGAGCAGTACTTC CATFGTEFHEQYF
TRBJ1-1 . . TRBV12-3/TRBV12-4 TGTGCCAGCAGTTACCTTCCGGGGACTGAAGCTTTCTTT CASSYLPGTEAFF
TRBJ2-7 . many TRBV30 TGTGCCCTGGGAGACAGCTTCTCCTACGAGCAGTACTTC CALGDSFSYEQYF
TRBJ1-1 . few TRBV6-1 TGTGCCAGCACCTTGCCATTGAACACTGAAGCTTTCTTT CASTLPLNTEAFF
TRBJ2-3 TRBD2 few TRBV11-2 TGTGCCAGCAGCTTAGATGGACTAGCGGGAGTCCCCACCACAGATACGCAGTATTTT CASSLDGLAGVPTTDTQYF
TRBJ1-4 . . TRBV14 TGTGCCAGCAGCCTTGGGGCCTGGACCCGGGAGGACGAAAAACTGTTTTTT CASSLGAWTREDEKLFF
TRBJ2-7 TRBD1 . TRBV6-4 TGTGCCAGCAGTCCAGCGACAGGGACACACTTC CASSPATGTHF
TRBJ2-3 . . TRBV4-1 TGCGCCAGCAGCCAAGGACAGGGACTCACAGATACGCAGTATTTT CASSQGQGLTDTQYF
TRBJ2-1 TRBD1 few TRBV20-1 TGCAGTGCCCGAGGGGACAGGGTTGACAATGAGCAGTTCTTC CSARGDRVDNEQFF
TRBJ2-3 TRBD2 many TRBV20-1 TGCAGTGCTACTACCCGGACTAGCGGGAGCACAGATACGCAGTATTTT CSATTRTSGSTDTQYF
TRBJ2-3 TRBD2 . TRBV6-5 TGTGCCAGCAGTTATGCGGGGGTCACAGATACGCAGTATTTT CASSYAGVTDTQYF
TRBJ1-2 . few TRBV18 TGTGCCAGCTCACCCGACTTAAGTTCTAACTATGGCTACACCTTC CASSPDLSSNYGYTF
TRBJ2-7 . few TRBV12-2 TGTGCAAGTCGCTTAGAAGCGACTGGGCTAGCGGGAGGGCCAAAAGCCTACGAGCAGTACTTC CASRLEATGLAGGPKAYEQYF
TRBJ2-7 . . TRBV2 TGTGCCAGCAGCAGGCAGTGGATCCACGAGCAGTACTTC CASSRQWIHEQYF